This TCR beta chain is from a study of blood T cell repertoires in COVID-19 (TCRdb year 2020). Some background on the complete study: Samples covering the acute and convalescent phases of COVID-19 were provided by collaborators in the United States, Italy and Spain. The prospective study material was composed of cDNA or gDNA derived from T cells, B-cell-depleted T cells, or PBMCs. The dataset comprised deeply sampled blood TCRbeta repertoires from subjects exposed to, actively infected with, or recovered from COVID-19. The repertoires were made available in a free public database intended to serve as a resource for research on the immune response to SARS-CoV-2. Samples came from the ongoing ImmuneRACE study (first 160 participants) plus 1,254 subjects from 6 global collaborators. Nearly every sample came with metadata listing a de-identified subject ID, COVID-19 status, age in years and sex. Where HLA class I and class II types were available, the types were taken from metadata supplied by the sample provider, not from assay-based typing. On the study overall, not on this receptor specifically: The amount of clinical and demographic metadata varied by source and participant and was provided uncurated.

Remarks on this clone: Which antigen it targets is not known. The input lacks base qualities; no much larger clone sits a single base away.

TCRbeta CDR3 regions were amplified from genomic DNA using the immunoSEQ Assay, a bias-controlled multiplex PCR. The study's own analysis went as follows. The number of nucleated cells in each sample was estimated by amplification of reference gene primers within the assay. Sequence reads were collapsed and filtered to measure the absolute abundance of every unique TCRbeta CDR3 rearrangement. Productive Simpson clonality was computed per sample as the square root of Simpson's diversity index over productive rearrangements. TCRdb took over this immuneACCESS table, retaining in-frame rearrangements with V and J assigned. Such tables are incomplete; in checked studies, under half of the missing clones stem from an unresolved V gene, and the remainder is unexplained. The V and J calls and the clone size are those of that table, but D and trimming were determined from the DNA. Within this sample are just under 350,000 clones, with around 86% of them counted one time only. The ten largest clones capture over 6% of the sample.

At one collaborating source in Seattle, patients were enrolled during active infection and were followed longitudinally through the course of disease. Whole blood was collected in K2EDTA tubes by collaborating institutions according to the institutions' own protocols. Collaborator samples were shipped for TCRbeta analysis as frozen whole blood, isolated PBMCs, or DNA extracted from either sample type. CDR1 and CDR2 (MNHNS, SASEGT) derive from the germline V gene. Trimming leaves V shorter by 4 bases and J shorter by 4 bases, with the junction holding 8 bases beyond the gene matches. The CDR3 holds 16 amino acids from the cysteine to the phenylalanine. Here the CDR3 DNA is all that survives: 48 bases in frame from base 1.

Sequencing input: peripheral blood. The chain employs TRBV6-1 and TRBJ2-3; the junction holds 10 bases that match TRBD1. This TCR was sampled from a woman aged 50 to 60 with COVID-19, enrolled during active disease. The CDR3 corresponds to CASSGKAGQGSDTQYF. The nucleotide sequence is TGTGCCAGCAGTGGAAAAGCGGGACAGGGGTCAGATACGCAGTATTTT.